Each of the 32 T cell receptor beta chains below was sequenced from the same sample in a study of blood T cell repertoires in COVID-19. The protocol was immunoSEQ multiplex PCR, while the TCRdb copy is restricted to in-frame clones and leaves out a portion. The sample carries fewer than 350,000 clones, roughly nine tenths recorded once. Material: peripheral blood. Source of these receptors: a woman in her twenties or thirties with COVID-19, enrolled during active disease.

The chain employs TRBV10-3 and TRBJ2-3; tentatively, D is TRBD1 (6 bases). The CDR3 covers 13 residues. V was cut by 0 bases and J by 10 bases, with 11 bases left in between. Germline CDR1 ENHRY, CDR2 SYGVKD. CDR3 sequence (DNA): TGTGCCATCAGTGAGTCGAACCAGGGGCCGCAGTATTTT. It is translated as CAISESNQGPQYF.

This chain links TRBV5-1 with TRBJ2-1; 7 bases are shared with TRBD2. The CDR3 is 15 amino acids. Germline CDR1 is SGHRS and CDR2 is YFSETQ. V dropped 4 bases and J dropped 1; count of bases not matched to a gene: 5. Here the CDR3 DNA reads TGCGCCAGCAGCCGGGGGACTACTTCCTACAATGAGCAGTTCTTC. Its translation is CASSRGTTSYNEQFF.

The V gene is TRBV12-3 or TRBV12-4, the J gene TRBJ1-3, with D perhaps matching TRBD1 (6 bases). Trimming removed 3 bases from V and 4 bases from J, with 7 bases in between. This CDR3 spans 13 amino acids. The chain's CDR3 is CASSFGQGNTIYF. As DNA, the CDR3 is TGTGCCAGCAGTTTCGGACAGGGAAACACCATATATTTT.

The V call is TRBV5-1, the J call TRBJ1-6, with D possibly being TRBD1 (5 bases). Germline-derived CDR1 and CDR2 are SGHRS and YFSETQ. This CDR3 region has 15 residues. Trimming took off 0 bases at V and 7 bases at J, with 11 bases between the two ends. In nucleotides, the CDR3 is TGCGCCAGCAGCTTGGAGGGGCCGAGAAATTCACCCCTCCACTTT. Translating it yields CASSLEGPRNSPLHF.

The chain couples TRBV18 to TRBJ2-2, with TRBD2 as a possible D gene (6 bases). This CDR3 contains 15 residues. The germline CDR1 and CDR2 sequences are KGHSH and LQKENI. Trimming removed 6 bases at V and 0 bases at J, with 11 bases between. The CDR3 is CASSRTTSNTGELFF. The CDR3 DNA reads TGTGCCAGCTCCCGGACTACCTCGAACACCGGGGAGCTGTTTTTT.

This chain uses TRBV2 with TRBJ2-1; 13 nucleotides match TRBD2. Looked up from germline, CDR1 is SNHLY and CDR2 is FYNNEI. The CDR3 extends over 15 amino acids. Trimming at V came to 4 bases and at J to 4 bases, leaving 1 base not matched to a gene. CDR3 sequence reads: CASSVTSGGYNEQFF. CDR3 coding DNA: TGTGCCAGCAGTGTGACTAGCGGGGGGTACAATGAGCAGTTCTTC.

This chain links TRBV3-1 (or the pseudogene TRBV3-2) with TRBJ2-5, with a tentative D call TRBD1 (6 bases). The CDR3 covers 14 residues. Per germline, CDR1 LGHDT and CDR2 YNNKEL (reference sequence). V lost 3 bases and J 4 bases, leaving 12 bases between the germline ends. The CDR3 nucleotides read TGTGCCAGCAGCCATACAGGGTTGGGAGAGACCCAGTACTTC. Residues: CASSHTGLGETQYF.

For the CDR3, the DNA is TGTGCCAGCAGCCCCTTCTGGGGGGGCGTAAATCCAGATACGCAGTATTTT. This translates into CASSPFWGGVNPDTQYF. V usage is TRBV7-8 and J usage is TRBJ2-3, with D possibly TRBD2 on 7 matching bases. In germline, CDR1 is SGHVS, CDR2 FQNEAQ. This CDR3 has 17 amino acids. V lost 5 bases, J lost 4 bases, and 22 bases lay in between.

J is TRBJ2-7 and V is TRBV4-1; a weak D match, TRBD2 (6 bases). Germline V gene lookup returns CDR1 MGHRA and CDR2 YSYEKL. Trimming pared 6 bases from V and 6 bases from J, leaving 18 bases between. The CDR3 consists of 14 residues. Here the CDR3 DNA reads TGCGCCAGCAGACCCGGGACTGGGTCCCTCGAGCAGTACTTC. Protein: CASRPGTGSLEQYF.

V and J are TRBV5-1 and TRBJ2-1; 9 nucleotides match TRBD1. Germline V gives CDR1 SGHRS, CDR2 YFSETQ. V was pared by 7 bases and J by 5 bases, with 1 base of the junction left unmatched. There are 12 residues in the CDR3. The DNA for the CDR3 is TGCGCCAGCTGGGACAGGGACAATGAGCAGTTCTTC. Its translation is CASWDRDNEQFF.

The rearrangement joins TRBV5-1 to TRBJ2-5; D is undetermined. This CDR3 is built from 14 residues. Trimming left V 4 bases short and J 2 bases short, with 12 bases between. Germline V gene data show CDR1 as SGHRS and CDR2 as YFSETQ. The CDR3 region is CASSPPSPQETQYF. CDR3 nucleotide sequence: TGCGCCAGCAGCCCCCCGAGTCCACAAGAGACCCAGTACTTC.

This chain uses TRBV4-1 with TRBJ2-7, with 7 bases aligning to TRBD1. CDR1 is MGHRA, CDR2 YSYEKL, per germline. J was trimmed by 9 bases and V by 1 base; bases with no gene match: 9. This CDR3 has 14 amino acids. The CDR3 region is CASSQGTGPSGQYF. Written as DNA, the CDR3 is TGCGCCAGCAGCCAAGGGACAGGCCCCTCGGGGCAGTACTTC.

The chain uses TRBV5-6 and TRBJ2-3; D unclear. V lost 1 base to trimming and J lost 3 bases, with 6 bases between them. Germline values: CDR1 SGHDT, CDR2 YYEEEE. The CDR3 totals 13 residues. CDR3 bases: TGTGCCAGCAGCTTGCCACAGACAGATACGCAGTATTTT. Translated: CASSLPQTDTQYF.

The chain has TRBV5-1 and TRBJ1-4; D might be TRBD1 (6 bases). V lost 6 bases and J 2 bases, leaving 14 bases between the germline ends. CDR3 length equals 15 residues. Germline values: CDR1 SGHRS, CDR2 YFSETQ. Here the CDR3 reads CASKVGGLTNEKLFF. The CDR3 bases are TGCGCCAGCAAGGTGGGGGGGCTGACTAATGAAAAACTGTTTTTT.

The chain links TRBV5-1 to TRBJ1-1; weak D call: TRBD1 (6 bases). Trimming shortened V by 7 bases and J by 3 bases, and 13 bases separated the two germline ends. The CDR3 contains 13 residues. Germline CDR1 SGHRS, CDR2 YFSETQ. CDR3 sequence reads: CASGQGMYTEAFF. As DNA, the CDR3 is TGCGCCAGCGGCCAGGGGATGTACACTGAAGCTTTCTTT.

This clone is a singleton in its sample. The chain couples TRBV5-6 to TRBJ2-7; D remains unclear. This CDR3 has 13 residues. The germline gives CDR1 SGHDT, CDR2 YYEEEE. Trimming removed 1 base at V and 3 bases at J, with 8 bases between. CDR3 sequence (DNA): TGTGCCAGCAGCTTGCCCCCGTACTACGAGCAGTACTTC. Its translation is CASSLPPYYEQYF.

This clone was counted a single time. The chain carries TRBV10-2 and TRBJ2-3; 7 bases match TRBD1. The germline V gene encodes CDR1 WSHSY and CDR2 SAAADI. J lost 4 bases, V lost 4 bases, and 5 bases had no gene match. CDR3 length: 14 amino acids. CDR3 nucleotide sequence: TGCGCCAGCAGTGCCCTGACAGGGCCAGATACGCAGTATTTT. It is translated as CASSALTGPDTQYF.

J is TRBJ2-7 and V is TRBV5-4; D gene unclear. Germline V gene sequence: CDR1 SGHNT, CDR2 YYREEE (reference sequence). The CDR3 has 12 residues. Between the trimmed V and J ends, which lost 4 bases and 2 bases, there was a span of 7 bases. CDR3 amino acids: CASSPGTYEQYF. CDR3 nucleotide sequence: TGTGCCAGCAGCCCGGGTACCTACGAGCAGTACTTC.

The rearrangement links TRBV7-2 to TRBJ1-3; D remains unclear. The CDR3 has 16 amino acids. The germline CDR1 and CDR2 sequences are SGHTA and FQGNSA. The V end lost 3 bases, the J end lost 0 bases, and 12 bases lay between the germline ends. CDR3 loop: CASSFKVQSSGNTIYF. The CDR3 DNA reads as TGTGCCAGCAGCTTTAAAGTCCAGTCCTCTGGAAACACCATATATTTT.

The chain joins TRBV13 to TRBJ1-2; 8 bases line up with TRBD1. V shed 3 bases, J shed 7 bases, and the junction held 10 bases outside the gene matches. Looked up from germline, CDR1 is PRHDT and CDR2 is FYEKMQ (reference sequence). The CDR3 is made up of 15 amino acids. The CDR3 loop is CASSFGQGIVVGYTF. CDR3 bases: TGTGCCAGCAGCTTTGGACAGGGAATAGTGGTTGGCTACACCTTC.

The genes are TRBV19 and TRBJ2-1; D unresolved. CDR3 length: 15 residues. Trimming took off 3 bases at V and 9 bases at J, with 18 bases between the two ends. Per the germline V gene, CDR1 is LNHDA and CDR2 is SQIVND (reference sequence). CDR3: CASSIQSDSVSEQFF. Written as DNA, the CDR3 is TGTGCCAGTAGTATTCAGAGCGATTCCGTGAGTGAGCAGTTCTTC.

The chain recombines TRBV18 with TRBJ1-4, with a weak D call TRBD1 (6 bases). The CDR3 totals 17 residues. Germline CDR1 KGHSH, CDR2 LQKENI. V was shortened by 6 bases and J by 12 bases, with 29 bases between the two germline ends. The CDR3: CASSPTGGFGQTEELFF. The CDR3, as DNA: TGTGCCAGCTCTCCGACAGGAGGTTTTGGGCAAACCGAGGAACTGTTTTTT. The variable domain in full, completed from reference TRBV18 and TRBJ1-4, reads NAGVMQNPRHLVRRRGQEARLRCSPMKGHSHVYWYRQLPEEGLKFMVYLQKENIIDESGMPKERFSAEFPKEGPSILRIQQVVRGDSAAYFCASSPTGGFGQTEELFFGSGTQLSVL.

This rearrangement joins TRBV5-6 to TRBJ2-7; D is ambiguous. The CDR3 sequence is 16 residues long. Germline V CDR1 and CDR2: SGHDT, YYEEEE. V lost 0 bases and J 0 bases, leaving 13 bases between the germline ends. This CDR3 reads CASSLGVSLISYEQYF. The CDR3 DNA follows: TGTGCCAGCAGCTTGGGAGTGTCCCTAATCTCCTACGAGCAGTACTTC.

This clone was observed once. V usage is TRBV5-1 and J usage is TRBJ1-1, with 12 bases matching TRBD1. The germline CDR1 and CDR2 sequences are SGHRS and YFSETQ. The V gene end was trimmed by 4 bases and the J gene end by 5 bases; junction bases not matched to a gene: 18. The CDR3 runs 19 residues. Written as DNA, the CDR3 is TGCGCCAGCAGCCCTAGCCCTACCGGGACAGGGGGCTTGCGAACTGAAGCTTTCTTT. It codes for CASSPSPTGTGGLRTEAFF.

The chain recombines TRBV18 with TRBJ2-2, with 10 bases identical to TRBD1. Germline CDR1 and CDR2: KGHSH and LQKENI. The CDR3 sequence is 15 residues long. V shed 6 bases and J 4 bases; nucleotides not matched to a gene: 5. The DNA of the CDR3 is TGTGCCAGCTCCCAACGACAGGGGGCCACCGGGGAGCTGTTTTTT. Translating gives CASSQRQGATGELFF. The whole variable domain, filled in from reference TRBV18 and TRBJ2-2, reads NAGVMQNPRHLVRRRGQEARLRCSPMKGHSHVYWYRQLPEEGLKFMVYLQKENIIDESGMPKERFSAEFPKEGPSILRIQQVVRGDSAAYFCASSQRQGATGELFFGEGSRLTVL.

This rearrangement joins TRBV4-2 to TRBJ1-1, with 8 bases identical to TRBD1. Trimming at V came to 2 bases and at J to 0 bases, leaving 2 bases not matched to a gene. Germline loops: CDR1 LGHNA, CDR2 YNFKEQ. The length of the CDR3 is 15 residues. The CDR3: CASSQQGAMNTEAFF. The CDR3 coding sequence is TGTGCCAGCAGCCAACAGGGGGCGATGAACACTGAAGCTTTCTTT.

The V and J genes are TRBV7-9 and TRBJ1-2; TRBD1 matches 12 bases. Germline assignment: CDR1 SEHNR and CDR2 FQNEAQ (reference sequence). Trimming cost V 3 bases and J 6 bases; bases outside gene matches: 2. The CDR3 loop spans 14 amino acids. The CDR3 protein is CASSFGTGGDGYTF. DNA for the CDR3: TGTGCCAGCAGCTTCGGGACAGGGGGCGATGGCTACACCTTC.

This clone occurred a few times. The chain employs TRBV5-6 and TRBJ2-7; 7 positions match TRBD2. Losses at the gene ends were 6 bases for V and 2 bases for J; bases not matched to a gene: 11. Germline assignment: CDR1 SGHDT and CDR2 YYEEEE. CDR3 size: 15 residues. CDR3 residues: CASTPEGGSPYEQYF. In nucleotides, the CDR3 is TGTGCCAGCACCCCGGAGGGCGGGAGCCCCTACGAGCAGTACTTC.

The chain carries TRBV4-1 and TRBJ2-5; 9 bases agree with TRBD1. V gave up 4 bases and J gave up 5 bases; unmatched junction bases: 11. Germline CDR1 MGHRA, CDR2 YSYEKL. CDR3 length: 16 amino acids. The chain's CDR3 is CASSREQQGAHETQYF. The CDR3 DNA reads as TGCGCCAGCAGCCGAGAACAACAGGGGGCGCACGAGACCCAGTACTTC.

The chain joins TRBV19 to TRBJ1-1, with 7 bases fitting TRBD1. With V trimmed by 8 bases and J by 3 bases, 6 bases remained unmatched. The germline CDR1 and CDR2 sequences are LNHDA and SQIVND (reference sequence). The length of the CDR3 is 13 residues. The CDR3 is CASAQGGHTEAFF. CDR3 DNA sequence: TGTGCCAGTGCGCAGGGGGGACACACTGAAGCTTTCTTT.

This rearrangement joins TRBV10-3 to TRBJ2-5, with TRBD2 matching 14 bases. The CDR3 contains 16 residues. The V segment lost 10 bases and the J segment 2 bases; nucleotides outside the gene matches: 9. Germline values: CDR1 ENHRY, CDR2 SYGVKD. CDR3 residues: CATRAGTSGGQETQYF. DNA for the CDR3: TGTGCCACCCGAGCCGGGACTAGCGGGGGACAAGAGACCCAGTACTTC.

The chain is built from TRBV10-3 and TRBJ2-7; D unresolved. Trimming took off 3 bases at V and 0 bases at J, with 9 bases between the two ends. CDR3 length: 14 amino acids. CDR1 and CDR2 from the germline V gene are ENHRY and SYGVKD. CDR3 protein: CAISETRDSYEQYF. In nucleotides, the CDR3 is TGTGCCATCAGTGAAACGCGAGACTCCTACGAGCAGTACTTC.